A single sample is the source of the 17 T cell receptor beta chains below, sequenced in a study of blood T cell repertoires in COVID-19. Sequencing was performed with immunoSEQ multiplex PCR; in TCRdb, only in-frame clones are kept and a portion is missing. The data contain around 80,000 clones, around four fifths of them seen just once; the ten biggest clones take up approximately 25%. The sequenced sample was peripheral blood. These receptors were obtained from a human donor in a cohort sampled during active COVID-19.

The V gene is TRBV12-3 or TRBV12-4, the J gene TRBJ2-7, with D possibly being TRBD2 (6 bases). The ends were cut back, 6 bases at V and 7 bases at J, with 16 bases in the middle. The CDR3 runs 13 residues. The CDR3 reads CASSRPPAGEQYF. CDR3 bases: TGTGCCAGCAGCCGACCCCCGGCGGGAGAGCAGTACTTC.

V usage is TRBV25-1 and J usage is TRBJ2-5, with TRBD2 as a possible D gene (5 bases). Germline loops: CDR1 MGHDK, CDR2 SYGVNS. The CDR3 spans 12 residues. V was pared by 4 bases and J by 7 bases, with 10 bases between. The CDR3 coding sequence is TGTGCCAGCAGTGCGGGATCGGGGACCCAGTACTTC. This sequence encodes CASSAGSGTQYF.

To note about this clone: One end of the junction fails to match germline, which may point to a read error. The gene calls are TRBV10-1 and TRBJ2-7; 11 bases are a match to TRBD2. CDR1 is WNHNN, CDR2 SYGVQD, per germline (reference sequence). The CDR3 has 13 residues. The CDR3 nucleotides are TGCGCCAGCAGTGAGTCGCTAGCGGGGGGTCCTCGCTTC. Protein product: CASSESLAGGPRF.

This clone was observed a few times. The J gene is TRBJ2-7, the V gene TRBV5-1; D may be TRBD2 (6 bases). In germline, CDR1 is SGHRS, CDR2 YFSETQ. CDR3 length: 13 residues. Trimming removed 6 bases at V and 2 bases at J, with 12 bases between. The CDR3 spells CASTPGGTYEQYF. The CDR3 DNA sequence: TGCGCCAGCACCCCGGGCGGGACCTACGAGCAGTACTTC.

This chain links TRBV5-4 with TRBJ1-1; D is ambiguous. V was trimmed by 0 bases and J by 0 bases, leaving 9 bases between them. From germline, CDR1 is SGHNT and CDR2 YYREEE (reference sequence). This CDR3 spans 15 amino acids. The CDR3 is CASSLVGRMNTEAFF. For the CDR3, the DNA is TGTGCCAGCAGCTTGGTAGGCAGGATGAACACTGAAGCTTTCTTT.

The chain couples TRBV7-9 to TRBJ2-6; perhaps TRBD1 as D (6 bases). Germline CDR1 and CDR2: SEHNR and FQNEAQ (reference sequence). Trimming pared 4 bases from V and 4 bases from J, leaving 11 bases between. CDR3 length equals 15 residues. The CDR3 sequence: CASSSTGYGANVLTF. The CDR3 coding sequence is TGTGCCAGCAGCTCCACAGGGTACGGGGCCAACGTCCTGACTTTC.

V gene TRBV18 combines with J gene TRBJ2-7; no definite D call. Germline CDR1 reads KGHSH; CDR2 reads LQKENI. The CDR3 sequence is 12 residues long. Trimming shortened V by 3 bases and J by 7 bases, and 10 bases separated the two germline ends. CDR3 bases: TGTGCCAGCTCACCTACTGCCCGGGAGCAGTACTTC. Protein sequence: CASSPTAREQYF.

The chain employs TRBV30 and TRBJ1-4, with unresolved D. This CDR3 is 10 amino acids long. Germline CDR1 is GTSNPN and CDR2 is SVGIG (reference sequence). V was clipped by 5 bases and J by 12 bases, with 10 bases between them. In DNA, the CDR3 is TGTGCCTGGGGGGAGTCAGAACTGTTTTTT. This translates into CAWGESELFF.

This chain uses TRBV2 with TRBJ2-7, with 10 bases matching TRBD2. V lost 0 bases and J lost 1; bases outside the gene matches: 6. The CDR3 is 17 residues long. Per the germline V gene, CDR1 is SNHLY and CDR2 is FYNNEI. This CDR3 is CASSEAHASGGSYEQYF. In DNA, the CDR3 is TGTGCCAGCAGTGAAGCGCACGCTAGCGGGGGATCCTACGAGCAGTACTTC.

CDR3 in amino acids: CASSLGGWGEETQYF. The DNA of the CDR3 is TGTGCCAGCAGCTTAGGGGGATGGGGGGAAGAGACCCAGTACTTC. This sequence joins TRBV7-9 and TRBJ2-5, with a weak D call TRBD2 (6 bases). Germline assignment: CDR1 SEHNR and CDR2 FQNEAQ (reference sequence). Between the trimmed V and J ends, which lost 1 base and 3 bases, there was a span of 12 bases. This CDR3 comprises 15 residues. The full variable domain, with the rest looked up from reference TRBV7-9 and TRBJ2-5, is DTGVSQNPRHKITKRGQNVTFRCDPISEHNRLYWYRQTLGQGPEFLTYFQNEAQLEKSRLLSDRFSAERPKGSFSTLEIQRTEQGDSAMYLCASSLGGWGEETQYFGPGTRLLVL.

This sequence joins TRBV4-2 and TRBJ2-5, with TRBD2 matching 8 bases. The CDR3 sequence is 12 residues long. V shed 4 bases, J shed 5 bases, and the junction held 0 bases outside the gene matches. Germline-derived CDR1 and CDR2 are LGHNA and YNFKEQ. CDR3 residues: CASSPGGETQYF. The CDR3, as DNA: TGTGCCAGCAGCCCGGGAGGGGAGACCCAGTACTTC.

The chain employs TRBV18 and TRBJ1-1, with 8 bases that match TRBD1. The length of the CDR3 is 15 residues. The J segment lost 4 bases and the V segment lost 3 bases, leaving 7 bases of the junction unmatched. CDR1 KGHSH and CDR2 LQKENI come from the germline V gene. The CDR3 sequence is CASSPVPGGLTEAFF. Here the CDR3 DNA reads TGTGCCAGCTCACCGGTCCCAGGGGGCCTCACTGAAGCTTTCTTT. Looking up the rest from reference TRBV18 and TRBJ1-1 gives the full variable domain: NAGVMQNPRHLVRRRGQEARLRCSPMKGHSHVYWYRQLPEEGLKFMVYLQKENIIDESGMPKERFSAEFPKEGPSILRIQQVVRGDSAAYFCASSPVPGGLTEAFFGQGTRLTVV.

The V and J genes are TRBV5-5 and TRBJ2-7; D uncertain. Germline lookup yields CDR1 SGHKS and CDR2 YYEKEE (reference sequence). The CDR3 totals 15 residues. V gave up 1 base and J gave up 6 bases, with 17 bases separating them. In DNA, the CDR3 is TGTGCCAGCAGCTTGTTTGGGCTTTCAGTGGCCGAGCAGTACTTC. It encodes CASSLFGLSVAEQYF.

The CDR3 nucleotides read TGCAGTGCTAGTCAAGCGGGCTCGAACACCGGGGAGCTGTTTTTT. This translates into CSASQAGSNTGELFF. The genes are TRBV20-1 and TRBJ2-2; D is possibly TRBD2 (6 bases). Germline V lookup: CDR1 DFQATT, CDR2 SNEGSKA (reference sequence). The CDR3 contains 15 residues. V lost 3 bases and J lost 0, with 11 bases in between.

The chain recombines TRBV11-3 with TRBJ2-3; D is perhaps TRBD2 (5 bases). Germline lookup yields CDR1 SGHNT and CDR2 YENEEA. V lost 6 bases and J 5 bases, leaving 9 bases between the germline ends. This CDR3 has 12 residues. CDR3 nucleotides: TGTGCCAGCAGTCCGGGGAGAGATACGCAGTATTTT. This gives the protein CASSPGRDTQYF.

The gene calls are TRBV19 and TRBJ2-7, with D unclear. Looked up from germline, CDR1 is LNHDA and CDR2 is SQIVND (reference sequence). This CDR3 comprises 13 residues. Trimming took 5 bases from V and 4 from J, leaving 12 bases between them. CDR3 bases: TGTGCCAGTAGTCCCGCTAAGAGTTACGAGCAGTACTTC. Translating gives CASSPAKSYEQYF.

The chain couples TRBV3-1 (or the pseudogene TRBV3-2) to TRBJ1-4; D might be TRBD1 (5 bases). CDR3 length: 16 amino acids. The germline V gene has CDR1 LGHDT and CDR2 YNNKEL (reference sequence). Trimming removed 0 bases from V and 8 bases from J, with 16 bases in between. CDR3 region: CASSQDRIRGREKLFF. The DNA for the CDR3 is TGTGCCAGCAGCCAAGATCGTATAAGGGGAAGAGAAAAACTGTTTTTT.